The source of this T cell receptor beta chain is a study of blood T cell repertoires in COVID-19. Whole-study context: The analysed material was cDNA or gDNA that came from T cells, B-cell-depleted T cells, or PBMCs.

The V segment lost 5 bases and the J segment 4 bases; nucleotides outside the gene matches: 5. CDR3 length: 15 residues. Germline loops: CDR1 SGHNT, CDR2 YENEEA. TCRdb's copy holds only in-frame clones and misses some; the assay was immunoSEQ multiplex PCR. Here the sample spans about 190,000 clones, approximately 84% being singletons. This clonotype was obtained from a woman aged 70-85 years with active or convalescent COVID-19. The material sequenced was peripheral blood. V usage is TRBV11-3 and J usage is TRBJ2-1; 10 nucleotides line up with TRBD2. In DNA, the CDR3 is TGTGCCAGCAGCCAAGGGGGACTAGCGTACAATGAGCAGTTCTTC. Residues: CASSQGGLAYNEQFF.